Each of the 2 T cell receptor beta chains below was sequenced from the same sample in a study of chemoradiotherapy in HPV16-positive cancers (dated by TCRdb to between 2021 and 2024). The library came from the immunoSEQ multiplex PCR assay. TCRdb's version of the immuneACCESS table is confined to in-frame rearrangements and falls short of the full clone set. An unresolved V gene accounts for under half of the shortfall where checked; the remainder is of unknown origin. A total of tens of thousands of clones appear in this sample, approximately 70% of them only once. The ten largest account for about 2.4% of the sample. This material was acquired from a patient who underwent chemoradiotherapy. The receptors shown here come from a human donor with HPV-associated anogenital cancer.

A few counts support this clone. CDR3 in DNA: TGTGCCTGGAGTCTGGGGAGACAGGATAATGGCTACACCTTC. Protein sequence: CAWSLGRQDNGYTF. The V and J genes are TRBV30 and TRBJ1-2; D might be TRBD1 (6 bases). This CDR3 is 14 amino acids long. CDR1 GTSNPN and CDR2 SVGIG come from the germline V gene (reference sequence). V was trimmed by 2 bases and J by 6 bases, leaving 16 bases between them. Filled out from reference TRBV30 and TRBJ1-2, the complete variable domain reads SQTIHQWPATLVQPVGSPLSLECTVEGTSNPNLYWYRQAAGRGLQLLFYSVGIGQISSEVPQNLSASRPQDRQFILSSKKLLLSDSGFYLCAWSLGRQDNGYTFGSGTRLTVV.

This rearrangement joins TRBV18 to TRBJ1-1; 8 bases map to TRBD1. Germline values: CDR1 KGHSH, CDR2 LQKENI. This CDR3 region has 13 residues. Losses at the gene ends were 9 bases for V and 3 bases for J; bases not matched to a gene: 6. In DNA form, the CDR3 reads TGTGCCAGTGGACAGGGATTGGACACTGAAGCTTTCTTT. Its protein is CASGQGLDTEAFF. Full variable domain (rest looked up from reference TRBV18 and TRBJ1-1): NAGVMQNPRHLVRRRGQEARLRCSPMKGHSHVYWYRQLPEEGLKFMVYLQKENIIDESGMPKERFSAEFPKEGPSILRIQQVVRGDSAAYFCASGQGLDTEAFFGQGTRLTVV.